This TCR beta chain was recovered during a study of shared clonotypes between healthy human individuals (dated by TCRdb to about 2020). For the study in its entirety: Two women and three men aged 18 to 49 years were included in the cohort. Per donor, three plates each were used for CD4 naive and CD4 memory, two for CD8 naive, and one for CD8 memory. To estimate repertoire size and how much clonotypes are shared between individuals, the study performed deep sequencing of blood TCR repertoires from 4 to 6 healthy adults. To increase sequencing depth and limit assay-specific biases, TCR repertoire library preparation and sequencing were carried out by different laboratories using diverse techniques. Between about 0.94 and 8.9 billion PBMCs per donor were obtained by leukapheresis. On the study overall, not on this receptor specifically: Because the study included only a small number of donors, the genetic and exposure-history diversity represented was limited. Even with the large sequencing depth, rarefaction of the sorted-subset datasets indicated that sequencing was incomplete. Sharing across a few donors was observed for roughly 5.4% of naive CD4, over 3% of naive CD8, 2% to 2.5% of memory CD4, and about 0.39% of memory CD8 clonotypes. Higher generation probabilities were observed for clonotypes shared by all four sorted-subset donors than for non-shared clonotypes. Based on pairwise subsampling, the degree of clonotype sharing among donors was expected to be affected by sequencing depth. Sampling was restricted to blood, and TCR repertoires in tissue are likely to differ from TCR repertoires in blood. Estimated clonotype richness was generally larger for naive than for memory subsets.

As concerns this clone: It has no known antigen specificity. The junction and the germline gene differ at one end; a read error may be behind it.

The donors were healthy, HIV-negative adults with no recently reported acute infections or vaccinations. All donors were Caucasian adults living in Nashville, Tennessee, USA. Magnetic negative selection was used to enrich CD4+ T cells, after which naive cells were positively selected on CD45RA and the negative fraction became the memory subset. After blood collection by leukapheresis, PBMCs were isolated using Ficoll-Histopaque density gradient centrifugation and then cryopreserved in the vapor phase of liquid nitrogen. Analytical flow cytometry was used to check the purity and quantity of each magnetically sorted T cell population. Genomic DNA was isolated from every sorted fraction and measured by UV absorbance on a Nanodrop 2000c. Using the deep immunoSEQ assay, TCR CDR3 regions were amplified from genomic DNA by multiplex PCR. Extracted genomic DNA from each cell subset was spread evenly across all wells of several immunoSEQ 96-well plates, with each plate serving as a replicate. For sorted subsets, each replicate PCR was loaded with 200 ng genomic DNA, equivalent to approximately 33,000 T cell genomes. Purified libraries were measured with a Qubit 3.0 fluorometer, size-checked on a Bioanalyzer 2100, and measured again with the KAPA Library Quantification kit. Every immunoSEQ 96-well plate was sequenced on a separate single-read 150-cycle Illumina NextSeq 550 flow cell. On the study's bioinformatics: Because only junctional sequences without quality scores were contained in the immunoSEQ output, filtering matching that applied to full-length reads could not be performed. To assign V/J genes and CDR3, sequences were annotated using PyIR, a Python wrapper for IgBLAST v1.9, with IMGT germline references. Reads with weak V/J assignments (E-value above 1e-6), missing CDR3, stop codons, out-of-frame junctions, or ambiguous translated residues were removed. V3J clonotypes were defined as sequences sharing an identical inferred V gene, J gene, and CDR3 amino acid sequence. To compute the percentage overlap between repertoires, the number of shared unique clonotypes was divided by the size of the smaller repertoire. Repertoire richness was assessed with RTK rarefaction, the Chao1 estimator, and Recon v2.1 estimates of unobserved clonotypes. OLGA was used to compute generation probabilities for all TCRbeta clonotypes that the gDNA method yielded from several donors. TCRdb limited this immuneACCESS table to in-frame rearrangements with V and J called. A share of clones is missing; checked studies link under half to unresolved V genes, and the rest is unexplained. That table furnishes V, J and clone size, whereas the DNA furnished D and trimming. This sample holds over a million clones; 78% were observed only once. 0.6% to 0.7% of the sample lies in the top ten.

CDR1 SGHDT and CDR2 YYEEEE were looked up in the germline V gene. Counted from cysteine to phenylalanine, this CDR3 has 12 amino acids. CDR3 DNA is the only sequence kept; it has 36 bases, read in frame from the first base. This clonotype was sampled from a man aged 18-30 years in good health. Some clones in this sample may be carry-over from other donors' samples. Sequenced material: memory CD4+ T cells from PBMCs. The label giving this sample's cell subset or site can be read as: CD45RA-negative fraction. The rearranged chain carries TRBV5-6 and TRBJ2-3; 16 bases in the junction line up with TRBD2. The DNA is TGTGCCAGCAGCCCGGGACTAGCGGGAGGGATTTTT. Translated, this gives CASSPGLAGGIF. The full variable domain, with segments outside the CDR3 supplied by the reference TRBV5-6 and TRBJ2-3 proteins, appears as DAGVTQSPTHLIKTRGQQVTLRCSPKSGHDTVSWYQQALGQGPQFIFQYYEEEERQRGNFPDRFSGHQFPNYSSELNVNALLLGDSALYLCASSPGLAGGIFGPGTRLTVL.